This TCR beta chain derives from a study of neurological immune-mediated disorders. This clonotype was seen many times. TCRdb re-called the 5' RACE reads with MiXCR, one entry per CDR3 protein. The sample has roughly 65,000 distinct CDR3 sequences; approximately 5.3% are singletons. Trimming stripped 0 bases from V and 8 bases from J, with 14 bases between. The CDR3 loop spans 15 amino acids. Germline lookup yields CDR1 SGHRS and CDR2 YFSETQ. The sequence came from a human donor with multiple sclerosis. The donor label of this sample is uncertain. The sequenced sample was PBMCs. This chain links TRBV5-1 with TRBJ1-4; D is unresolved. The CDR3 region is CASSLARRVHEKLFF. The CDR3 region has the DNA TGCGCCAGCAGCTTGGCCAGGAGGGTACACGAAAAACTGTTTTTT.